This T cell receptor beta chain is drawn from a study of cytomegalovirus exposure and HLA in healthy donors. Broader study findings: The tendency of first-cohort TCR clusters to co-occur in the 100 to 150 validation repertoires emerged from a later analysis.

Points on this clone: Its target is unknown.

TCRdb's copy holds only in-frame clones and misses some; the assay was immunoSEQ multiplex PCR. The sample yields about 130,000 clones, about nine tenths seen once. Sequenced input: PBMCs. This sequence was found in a man aged 25-45 years in good health and CMV-seronegative.

The CDR3 bases are TGTGCCAGCAGCTTGCTTCACGGTAATTCACCCCTCCACTTT. Its protein product is CASSLLHGNSPLHF. This chain joins TRBV5-5 and TRBJ1-6; D not certain. Germline V gene data show CDR1 as SGHKS and CDR2 as YYEKEE (reference sequence). The V and J ends lost 1 base and 6 bases respectively, with 8 bases between them. The CDR3 sequence is 14 residues long.